The entry below gives a single T cell receptor beta chain sequence along with its context. This receptor's antigen is unknown. Qualities for individual bases were not recorded, and no much larger clone is one base off. The same CDR3 also results from other DNA sequences found in this sample. This record comes from a study of cytomegalovirus exposure and HLA in healthy donors (dated by TCRdb to the late 2010s). The study in broad terms: In an earlier analysis of several hundred of the donors, approximately 260 Gb of sequence data and roughly 100 million unique TCR beta sequences from about 190 million T cells were reported. Roughly 300 gigabases of sequencing data and 91 million or so unique TCR sequences made up an early release that covered roughly 670 HLA-typed donors. The number of typed donors differed by locus: roughly 629-630 for A, B, C, DRB1 and DQB1; some 500 for DQA1; approximately 600 for DPA1; and 400 to 480 for DPB1. Donor age, sex, ethnicity and CMV serostatus were collected together with the repertoire data. To decide whether each TCR beta V gene segment behaved as functional or pseudogenic, an earlier analysis of some 540 of the donors relied on high-throughput TCR beta sequencing. The study combined high-throughput TCR immunosequencing, statistical association of individual TCRs with disease status, and machine learning to predict cytomegalovirus infection status. A separate validation cohort of roughly 130 different subjects was used in addition to the 666-subject first cohort. The T cell repertoires of about 700 subjects were profiled by immunosequencing and related to cytomegalovirus serostatus. Every repertoire in the discovery cohort had been generated on one and the same sequencing platform. Of the approximately 400 genotyped donors, less than 85% were placed in the genetic ancestry cluster associated with self-reported Caucasian donors. A later genetic analysis used genome-wide SNP genotypes for about 65% of the roughly 700 donors, treating that subset as a discovery cohort. The aim of the study was to test whether cataloging public T cell receptors could identify signatures of past pathogen exposure. A later analysis re-analyzed previously published TCR beta repertoires from hundreds of donors and added high-resolution HLA genotyping to study TCR occurrence patterns. Because of strong linkage in the cohort, roughly five DR-DQ haplotypes were treated as single units for association and clustering. Rather than using new phenotypic data, the later analysis identified candidate immune exposures from TCR beta sequences and from how often those sequences occurred across donors. Among some 410 genotyped donors of the cohort, an average of approximately 200,000 unique TCR beta nucleotide sequences was sequenced per donor, of which roughly 17% were non-productive. Class I and class II HLA loci were covered by the typing at four-digit resolution.

Beyond this particular receptor, the publication reports: A later genetic analysis associated a missense DCLRE1C variant with V-gene and J-gene trimming of TCR beta chains, and an independent cohort replicated the association. HLA typing was unavailable for some donors at each locus, so association tests used only the typed subset. Presence/absence analyses assumed roughly uniform sequencing depth across donors, an assumption that may not hold. A later analysis found that HLA-associated TCR beta chains were more clonally expanded and had lower generation probabilities than equally common non-associated chains. A further reported finding was that TCR beta sequences accurately predicted the HLA-A and HLA-B alleles for most subjects in the first cohort. In a later analysis, the rate of TCR association differed among HLA loci, with DRB1 alleles having the most associated TCRs and HLA-C alleles having the fewest. A few of the identified cytomegalovirus-associated TCR beta chains were confirmed in vitro to be specific for cytomegalovirus antigens. The study gave a list of over 150 TCR beta chains associated with cytomegalovirus. Linkage disequilibrium might explain the correlated functional status among segregating V segments, but an unknown experimental factor could not be excluded. According to a later analysis, parvovirus B19, influenza, CMV and Epstein-Barr virus appeared linked to several top co-occurrence clusters. A cluster of highly shared sequence variants was judged likely to be a technical artifact of the sequencing pipeline. Cytomegalovirus status was reported to be diagnosed by the classifier with high specificity and sensitivity in both the original and validation cohorts. Immune exposure information for the cohort was limited to CMV serostatus. An earlier analysis of approximately 570 of the donors showed that most TCR beta V segments appeared in productive rearrangements either about 87% or about 30% of the time, which broadly matched IMGT annotations. The 87-base-pair reads could not distinguish some IMGT-functional V segments, including TRBV6-2 and TRBV6-3, so those segments were excluded. According to the authors, the approach could potentially be generalized to other disease states and immunological phenotypes. The cohort was sequenced for TCR beta chains only, and without alpha or paired-chain data the features that could be detected were limited. Most TCR sequences were observed very rarely across donors, whereas some public TCRs were present in many individuals. When HLA alleles, especially DR and DQ, strongly co-occurred, attributing TCR associations to individual alleles was difficult. According to a later analysis, most CMV-associated TCR beta chains appeared to be HLA-restricted, and the HLA associations seemed to be driven largely by CMV exposure. At a false discovery rate of 0.05, a later analysis linked some 18,000 TCR beta sequences to specific HLA alleles. The earlier analysis of nearly 600 of the donors excluded fewer than 20 rarely observed V segments, including chromosome 9 orphons, because counts were too low. A later genetic analysis reported fewer N-insertions in productive TCRs among donors in an Asian-associated ancestry cluster than the roughly 620-donor mean.

The cohort consisted of 666 healthy bone marrow donors. All cohort members were sampled while nominally healthy, although unrecorded immune exposures were likely present. The donor was CMV seropositive and was included in the group of around 300 seropositive cohort members. Each donor provided a peripheral blood sample, and peripheral blood mononuclear cells were used for TCR beta sequencing. Genomic DNA was extracted from the blood cell samples with the Qiagen DNeasy Blood Extraction Kit. Receptor amplification or capture employed the immunoSEQ multiplex PCR assay. For the multiplex PCR, a mixture combining 60 forward primers for TCR Vbeta segments and 13 reverse primers for TCR Jbeta segments was used. A multiplex PCR assay on genomic DNA amplified the CDR3 region of rearranged TCR beta genes. The Illumina HiSeq System was used to sequence the amplified TCR beta libraries as 87-base-pair reads. Processing in the source paper ran as follows. In a later analysis, some 80 million unique TCR beta chains were counted across the 666 repertoires, and some 10 million of these chains were shared by at least two donors. Raw reads were error-corrected and collapsed into unique sequences by a nearest-neighbor algorithm in which closely related sequences were merged to remove PCR and sequencing errors. V, D and J gene segments were assigned by aligning CDR3 sequences to IMGT reference sequences. For a sequence to be retained, a match of at least six nucleotides to both a V gene segment and a J gene segment was required. A rearrangement counted as productive if the CDR3 had no stop codons and remained in frame with V and J, and every other rearrangement counted as non-productive. CDR3 was defined according to IMGT convention as the region running from the second conserved V-encoded cysteine to the conserved J-encoded phenylalanine. In an earlier analysis of more than 550 of the donors, sequences lacking an unambiguous match to a single V gene segment were excluded. In an earlier analysis of a few hundred of the donors, a V segment was called functional when productive rearrangements were above 56.7%, and segregating when the standard deviation between donors exceeded 5%. A statistical classification framework was built to diagnose cytomegalovirus status from the catalog of TCR beta chain sequences. A later analysis assigned V and J genes by comparing TCR nucleotide sequences with IMGT/GENE-DB human TR gene sequences. A later analysis assigned CDR3 sequences and most-parsimonious VDJ recombination scenarios with the TCRdist pipeline. In a later analysis, each TCR beta chain was defined by its CDR3 amino acid sequence together with its V-gene family, and reads lacking a unique V-gene family were excluded. To address suspected cross-contamination and a sequencing artifact, a later analysis removed a few hundred highly shared, low-generation-probability nucleotide sequences. A later analysis calculated a clonal expansion index for each public chain from normalized within-repertoire ranks of inferred template counts. In a later analysis, generation probabilities were computed using a VDJ recombination model fitted to out-of-frame rearrangements, and the results were checked against IGoR. In a later analysis, hypergeometric tests were used to score TCR-TCR, TCR-HLA and TCR-CMV co-occurrence, with a repertoire-size bias correction applied to TCR pairs. In a later analysis, false discovery rates were estimated by permuting HLA or CMV assignments 20 times. In a later analysis, co-occurring TCRs were grouped using DBSCAN, and TCRdist sequence similarity was added for clustering within HLA-allele-positive subsets. Repertoires with fewer than 30,000 or more than 120,000 public chains were left out of co-occurrence clustering, as were roughly five repertoires with anomalous nucleotide sharing. TCRdb obtained this table from immuneACCESS and retained in-frame rearrangements with V and J assigned. These tables miss some clones; where compared with another copy, unresolved V genes account for less than half of the shortfall, and the remainder is unexplained. The DNA gave D and trimming, while V, J and clone size come from that table. The sample table records some 250,000 clones; 82% of these occur just once. The ten largest clones take up 5% to 6% of the sample.

The germline V gene supplies CDR1 SGHRS and CDR2 YFSETQ. The CDR3 runs 16 residues from the cysteine to the phenylalanine. The kept DNA is CDR3 alone, 48 bases in frame from the first base. V is cut back by 2 bases and J by 3 bases, with 5 bases in the junction unmatched. This sequence was found in a woman in her 40s in good health and CMV-seropositive. What was sequenced was PBMCs. The V and J genes are TRBV5-1 and TRBJ2-3; TRBD2 fits 11 bases in the junction. The sequenced DNA is TGCGCCAGCAGCTTAGAAGGACTAGCGGGTACAGATACGCAGTATTTT. It specifies CASSLEGLAGTDTQYF. The variable domain in full, with residues beyond the CDR3 obtained from the reference TRBV5-1 and TRBJ2-3 genes, is KAGVTQTPRYLIKTRGQQVTLSCSPISGHRSVSWYQQTPGQGLQFLFEYFSETQRNKGNFPGRFSGRQFSNSRSEMNVSTLELGDSALYLCASSLEGLAGTDTQYFGPGTRLTVL.